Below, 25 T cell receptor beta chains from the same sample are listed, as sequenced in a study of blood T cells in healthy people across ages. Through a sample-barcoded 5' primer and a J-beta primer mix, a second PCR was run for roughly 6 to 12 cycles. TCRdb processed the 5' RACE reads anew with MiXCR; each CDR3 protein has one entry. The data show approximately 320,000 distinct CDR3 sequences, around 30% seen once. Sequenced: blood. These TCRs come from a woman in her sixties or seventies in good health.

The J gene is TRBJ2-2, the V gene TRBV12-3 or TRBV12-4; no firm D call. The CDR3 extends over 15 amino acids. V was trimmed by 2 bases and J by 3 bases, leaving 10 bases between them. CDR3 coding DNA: TGTGCCAGCAGTTTACCCGGCGAGTACACCGGGGAGCTGTTTTTT. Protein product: CASSLPGEYTGELFF.

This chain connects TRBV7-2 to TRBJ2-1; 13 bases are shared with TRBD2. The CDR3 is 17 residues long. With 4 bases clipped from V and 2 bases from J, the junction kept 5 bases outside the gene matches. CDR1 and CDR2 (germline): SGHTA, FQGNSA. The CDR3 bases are TGTGCCAGCAGCTGGCGTGGGACTAGCGGGACCTACAATGAGCAGTTCTTC. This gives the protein CASSWRGTSGTYNEQFF.

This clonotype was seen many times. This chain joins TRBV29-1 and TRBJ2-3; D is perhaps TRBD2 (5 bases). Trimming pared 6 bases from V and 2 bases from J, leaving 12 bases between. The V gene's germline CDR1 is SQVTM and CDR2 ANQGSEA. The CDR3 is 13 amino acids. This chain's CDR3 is CSVEGEFTDTQYF. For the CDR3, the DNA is TGCAGCGTCGAGGGCGAATTCACAGATACGCAGTATTTT.

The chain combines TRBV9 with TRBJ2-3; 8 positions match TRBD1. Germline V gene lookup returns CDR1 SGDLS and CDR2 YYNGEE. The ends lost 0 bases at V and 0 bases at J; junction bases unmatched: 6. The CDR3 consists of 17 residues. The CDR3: CASSVGGRTGSTDTQYF. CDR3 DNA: TGTGCCAGCAGCGTAGGGGGCCGGACAGGGAGCACAGATACGCAGTATTTT.

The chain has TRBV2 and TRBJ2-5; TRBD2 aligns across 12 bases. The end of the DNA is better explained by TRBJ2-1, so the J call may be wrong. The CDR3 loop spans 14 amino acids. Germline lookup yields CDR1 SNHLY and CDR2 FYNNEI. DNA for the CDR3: TGTGCCAGCAACCTAGCGGGAGGGCCGAATGAGCAGTTCTTC. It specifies CASNLAGGPNEQFF.

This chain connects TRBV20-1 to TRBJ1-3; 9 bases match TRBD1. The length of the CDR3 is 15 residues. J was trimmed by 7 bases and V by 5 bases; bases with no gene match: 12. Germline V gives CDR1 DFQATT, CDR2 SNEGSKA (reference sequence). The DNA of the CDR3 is TGCAGTGCTGCCTCCCCGACAGGGACAGGGAACACCATATATTTT. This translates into CSAASPTGTGNTIYF.

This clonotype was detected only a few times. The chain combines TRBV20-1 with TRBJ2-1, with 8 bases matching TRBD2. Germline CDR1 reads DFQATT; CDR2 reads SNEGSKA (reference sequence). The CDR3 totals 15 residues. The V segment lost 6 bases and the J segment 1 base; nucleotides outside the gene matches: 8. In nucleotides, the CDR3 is TGCAGTGCGAGCCCAGCGGGAGTGTCCTACAATGAGCAGTTCTTC. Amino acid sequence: CSASPAGVSYNEQFF.

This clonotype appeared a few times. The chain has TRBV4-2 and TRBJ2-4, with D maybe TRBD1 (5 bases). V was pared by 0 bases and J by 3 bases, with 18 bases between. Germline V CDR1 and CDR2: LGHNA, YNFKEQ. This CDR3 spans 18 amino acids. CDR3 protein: CASSQDSSPGQSKNIQYF. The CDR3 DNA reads TGTGCCAGCAGCCAAGATTCGTCCCCAGGGCAAAGCAAAAACATTCAGTACTTC.

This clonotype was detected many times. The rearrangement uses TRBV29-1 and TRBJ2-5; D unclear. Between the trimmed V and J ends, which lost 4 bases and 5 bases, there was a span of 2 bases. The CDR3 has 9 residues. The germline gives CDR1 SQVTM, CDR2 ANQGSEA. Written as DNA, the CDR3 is TGCAGCGTTGGTGAGACCCAGTACTTC. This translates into CSVGETQYF.

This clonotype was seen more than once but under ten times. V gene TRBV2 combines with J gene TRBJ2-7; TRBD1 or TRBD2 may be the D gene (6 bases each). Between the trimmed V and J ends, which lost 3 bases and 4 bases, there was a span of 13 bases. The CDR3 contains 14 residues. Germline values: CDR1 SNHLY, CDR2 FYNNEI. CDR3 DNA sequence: TGTGCCAGCAGTGATAACGGGGGCGCGTACGAGCAGTACTTC. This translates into CASSDNGGAYEQYF.

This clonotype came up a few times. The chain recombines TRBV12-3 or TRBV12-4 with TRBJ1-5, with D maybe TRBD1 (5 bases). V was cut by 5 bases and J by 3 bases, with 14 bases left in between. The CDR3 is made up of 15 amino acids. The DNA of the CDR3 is TGTGCCAGCAGTCAGTCTGGGGCCGCCAATCAGCCCCAGCATTTT. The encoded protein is CASSQSGAANQPQHF.

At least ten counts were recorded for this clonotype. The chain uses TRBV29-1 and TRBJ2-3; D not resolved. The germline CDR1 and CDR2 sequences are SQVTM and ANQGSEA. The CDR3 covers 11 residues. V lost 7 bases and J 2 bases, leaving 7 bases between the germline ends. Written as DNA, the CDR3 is TGCAGCGGCACAAACACAGATACGCAGTATTTT. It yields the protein CSGTNTDTQYF.

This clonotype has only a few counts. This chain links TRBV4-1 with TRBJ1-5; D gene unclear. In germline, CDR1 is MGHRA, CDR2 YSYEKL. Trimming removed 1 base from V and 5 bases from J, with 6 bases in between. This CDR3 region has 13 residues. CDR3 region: CASSQGWDQPQHF. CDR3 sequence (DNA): TGCGCCAGCAGCCAAGGGTGGGATCAGCCCCAGCATTTT.

CDR3 residues: CSARATLQGRLATF. The CDR3 region has the DNA TGCAGTGCTAGAGCCACCTTACAGGGCCGGCTAGCCACCTTC. V gene TRBV20-1 combines with J gene TRBJ1-2, with D perhaps TRBD1 (6 bases). The V end lost 1 base, the J end lost 13 bases, and 22 bases lay between the germline ends. CDR3 size: 14 residues. Germline CDR1 DFQATT, CDR2 SNEGSKA (reference sequence).

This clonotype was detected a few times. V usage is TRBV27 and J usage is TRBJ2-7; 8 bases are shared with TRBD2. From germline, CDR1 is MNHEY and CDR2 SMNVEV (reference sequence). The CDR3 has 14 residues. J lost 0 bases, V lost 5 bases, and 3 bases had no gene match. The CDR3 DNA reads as TGTGCCAGCAGTGTAGCGGGGAGCTCCTACGAGCAGTACTTC. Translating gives CASSVAGSSYEQYF.

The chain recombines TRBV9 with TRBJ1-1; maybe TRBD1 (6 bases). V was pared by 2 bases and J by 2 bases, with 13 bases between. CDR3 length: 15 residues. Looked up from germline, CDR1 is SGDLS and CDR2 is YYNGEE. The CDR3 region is CASSVQQGGNTEAFF. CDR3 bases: TGTGCCAGCAGCGTCCAACAGGGAGGTAACACTGAAGCTTTCTTT.

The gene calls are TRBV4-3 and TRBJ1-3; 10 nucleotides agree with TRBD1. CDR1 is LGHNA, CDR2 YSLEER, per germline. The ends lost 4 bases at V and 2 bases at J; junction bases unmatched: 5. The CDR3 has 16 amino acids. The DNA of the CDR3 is TGCGCCAGCAGCCTGTCGACAGGGGGCACTGGAAACACCATATATTTT. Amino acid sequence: CASSLSTGGTGNTIYF.

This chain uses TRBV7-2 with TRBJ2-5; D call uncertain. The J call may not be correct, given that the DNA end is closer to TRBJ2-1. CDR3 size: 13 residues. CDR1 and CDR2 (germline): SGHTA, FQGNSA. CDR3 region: CASSLAQVNEQFF. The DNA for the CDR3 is TGTGCCAGCAGCTTAGCCCAGGTCAATGAGCAGTTCTTC.

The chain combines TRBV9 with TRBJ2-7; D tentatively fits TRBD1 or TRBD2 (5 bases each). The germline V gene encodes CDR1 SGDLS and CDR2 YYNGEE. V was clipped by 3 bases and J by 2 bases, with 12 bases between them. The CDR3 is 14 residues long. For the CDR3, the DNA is TGTGCCAGCAGCGGAACCGGGACGCCCTACGAGCAGTACTTC. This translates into CASSGTGTPYEQYF.

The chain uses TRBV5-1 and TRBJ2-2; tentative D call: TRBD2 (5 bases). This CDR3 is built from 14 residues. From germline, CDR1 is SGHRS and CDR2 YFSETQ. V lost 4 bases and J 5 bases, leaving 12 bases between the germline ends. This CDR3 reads CASSPNGVTGELFF. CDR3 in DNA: TGCGCCAGCAGCCCAAACGGGGTAACCGGGGAGCTGTTTTTT.

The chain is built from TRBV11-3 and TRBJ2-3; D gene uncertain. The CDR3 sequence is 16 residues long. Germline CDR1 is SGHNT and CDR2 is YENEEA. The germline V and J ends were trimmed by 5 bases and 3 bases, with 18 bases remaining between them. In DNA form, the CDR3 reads TGTGCCAGCAGCCCTACGAGCTTAAAAGGAACAGATACGCAGTATTTT. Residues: CASSPTSLKGTDTQYF.

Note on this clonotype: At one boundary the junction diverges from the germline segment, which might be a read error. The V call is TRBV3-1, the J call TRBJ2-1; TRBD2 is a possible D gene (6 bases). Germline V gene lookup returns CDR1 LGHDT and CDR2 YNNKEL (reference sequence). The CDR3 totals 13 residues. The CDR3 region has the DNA TGTGCCAGCAGCCAAGAAGGACGGGGGAATGGGGTCTTC. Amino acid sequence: CASSQEGRGNGVF.

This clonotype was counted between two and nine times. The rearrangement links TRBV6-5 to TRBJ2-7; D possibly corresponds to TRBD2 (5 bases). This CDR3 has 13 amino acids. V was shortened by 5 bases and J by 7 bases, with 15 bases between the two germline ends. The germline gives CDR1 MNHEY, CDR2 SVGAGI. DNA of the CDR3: TGTGCCAGCAGTCAGGACTGGAAGAAGGAGCAGTACTTC. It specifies CASSQDWKKEQYF.

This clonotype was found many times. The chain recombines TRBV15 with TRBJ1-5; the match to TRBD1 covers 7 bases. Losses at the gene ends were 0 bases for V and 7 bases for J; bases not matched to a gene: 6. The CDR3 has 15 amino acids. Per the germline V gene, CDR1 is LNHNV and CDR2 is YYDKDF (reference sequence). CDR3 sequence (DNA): TGTGCCACCAGCAGAGACAGGGGGGCTGGCCAGCCCCAGCATTTT. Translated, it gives CATSRDRGAGQPQHF.

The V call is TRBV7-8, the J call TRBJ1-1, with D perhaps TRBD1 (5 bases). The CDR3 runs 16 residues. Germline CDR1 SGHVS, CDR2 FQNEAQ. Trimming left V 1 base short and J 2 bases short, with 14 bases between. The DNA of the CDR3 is TGTGCCAGCAGCTTAGAGGGGCAAGGAATCAACACTGAAGCTTTCTTT. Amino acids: CASSLEGQGINTEAFF.